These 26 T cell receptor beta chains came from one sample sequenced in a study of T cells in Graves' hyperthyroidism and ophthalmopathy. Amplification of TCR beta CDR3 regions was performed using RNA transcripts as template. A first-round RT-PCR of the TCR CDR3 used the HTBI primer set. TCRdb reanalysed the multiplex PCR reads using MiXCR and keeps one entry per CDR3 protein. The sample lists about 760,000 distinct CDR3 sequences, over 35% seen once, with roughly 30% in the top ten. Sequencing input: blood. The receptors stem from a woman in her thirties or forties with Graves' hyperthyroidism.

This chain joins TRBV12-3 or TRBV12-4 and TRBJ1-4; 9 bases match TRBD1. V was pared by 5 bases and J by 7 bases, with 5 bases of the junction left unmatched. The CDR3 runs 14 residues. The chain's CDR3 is CASSIDRGTEKLFF. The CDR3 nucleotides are TGTGCCAGCAGTATTGACAGGGGGACTGAAAAACTGTTTTTT.

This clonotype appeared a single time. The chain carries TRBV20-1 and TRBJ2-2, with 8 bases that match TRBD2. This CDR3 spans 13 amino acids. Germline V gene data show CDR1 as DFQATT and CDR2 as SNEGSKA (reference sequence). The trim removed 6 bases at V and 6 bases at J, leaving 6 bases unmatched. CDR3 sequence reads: CSAFPGGAGELFF. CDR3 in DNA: TGCAGTGCGTTTCCGGGAGGGGCCGGGGAGCTGTTTTTT.

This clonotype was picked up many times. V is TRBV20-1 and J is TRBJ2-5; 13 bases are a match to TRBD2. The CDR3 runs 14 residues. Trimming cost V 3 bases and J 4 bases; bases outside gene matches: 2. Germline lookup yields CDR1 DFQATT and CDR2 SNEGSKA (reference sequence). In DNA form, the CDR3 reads TGCAGTGCTAGCAGACTAGCGGGAGGAGAGACCCAGTACTTC. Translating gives CSASRLAGGETQYF.

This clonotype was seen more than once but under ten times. CDR3 nucleotide sequence: TGTGCCAGCAGCTTCGGACAGCTTAACTATGGCTACACCTTC. It specifies CASSFGQLNYGYTF. V usage is TRBV5-5 and J usage is TRBJ1-2; tentatively, D is TRBD1 (6 bases). The CDR3 sequence is 14 residues long. Germline-derived CDR1 and CDR2 are SGHKS and YYEKEE (reference sequence). The ends were cut back, 2 bases at V and 1 base at J, with 9 bases in the middle.

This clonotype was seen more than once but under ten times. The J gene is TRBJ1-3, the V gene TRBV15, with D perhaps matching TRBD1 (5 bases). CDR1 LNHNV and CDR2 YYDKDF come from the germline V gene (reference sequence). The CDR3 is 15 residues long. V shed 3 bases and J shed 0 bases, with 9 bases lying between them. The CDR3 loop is CATSRTAGSGNTIYF. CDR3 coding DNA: TGTGCCACCAGCAGGACAGCGGGCTCTGGAAACACCATATATTTT. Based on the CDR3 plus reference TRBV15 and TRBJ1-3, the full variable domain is DAMVIQNPRYQVTQFGKPVTLSCSQTLNHNVMYWYQQKSSQAPKLLFHYYDKDFNNEADTPDNFQSRRPNTSFCFLDIRSPGLGDTAMYLCATSRTAGSGNTIYFGEGSWLTVV.

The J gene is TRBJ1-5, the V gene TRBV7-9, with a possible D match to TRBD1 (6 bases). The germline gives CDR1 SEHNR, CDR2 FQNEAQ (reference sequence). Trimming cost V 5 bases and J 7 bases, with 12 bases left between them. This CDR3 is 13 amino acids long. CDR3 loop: CASSTEGEQPQHF. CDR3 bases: TGTGCCAGCAGCACGGAGGGGGAGCAGCCCCAGCATTTT. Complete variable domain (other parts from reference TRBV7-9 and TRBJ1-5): DTGVSQNPRHKITKRGQNVTFRCDPISEHNRLYWYRQTLGQGPEFLTYFQNEAQLEKSRLLSDRFSAERPKGSFSTLEIQRTEQGDSAMYLCASSTEGEQPQHFGDGTRLSIL.

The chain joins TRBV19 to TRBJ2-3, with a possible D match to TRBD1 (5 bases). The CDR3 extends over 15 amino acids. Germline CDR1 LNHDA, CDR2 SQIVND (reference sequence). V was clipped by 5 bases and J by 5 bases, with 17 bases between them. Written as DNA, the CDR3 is TGTGCCAGTAGTGACGACAGTACCCCTCGAGATACGCAGTATTTT. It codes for CASSDDSTPRDTQYF.

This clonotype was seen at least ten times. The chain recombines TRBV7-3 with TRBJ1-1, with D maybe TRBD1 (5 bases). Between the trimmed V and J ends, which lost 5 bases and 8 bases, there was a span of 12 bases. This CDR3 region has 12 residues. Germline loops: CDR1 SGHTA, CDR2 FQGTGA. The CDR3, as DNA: TGTGCCAGCAGCCCCGGGGGACCCGAAGCTTTCTTT. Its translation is CASSPGGPEAFF. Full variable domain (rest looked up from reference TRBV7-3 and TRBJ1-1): GAGVSQTPSNKVTEKGKYVELRCDPISGHTALYWYRQSLGQGPEFLIYFQGTGAADDSGLPNDRFFAVRPEGSVSTLKIQRTERGDSAVYLCASSPGGPEAFFGQGTRLTVV.

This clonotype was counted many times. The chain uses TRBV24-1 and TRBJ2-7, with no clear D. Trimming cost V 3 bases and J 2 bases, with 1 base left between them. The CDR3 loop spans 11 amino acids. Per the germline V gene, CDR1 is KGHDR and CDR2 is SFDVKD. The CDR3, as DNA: TGTGCCACCAGTGATGCCTACGAGCAGTACTTC. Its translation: CATSDAYEQYF.

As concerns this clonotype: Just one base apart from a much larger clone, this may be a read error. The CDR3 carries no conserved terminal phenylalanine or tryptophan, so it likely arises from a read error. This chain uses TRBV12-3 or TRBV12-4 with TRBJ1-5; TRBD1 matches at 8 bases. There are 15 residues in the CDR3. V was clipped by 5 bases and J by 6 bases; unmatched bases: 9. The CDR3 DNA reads TGTGCCAGCAGTCCAGGGGGCAGAGCGAGTCAGCCCCAGCATTCT. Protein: CASSPGGRASQPQHS.

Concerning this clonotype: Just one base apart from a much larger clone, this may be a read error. CDR3 sequence (DNA): TGTGCCAGTAATATGAAAACCGTTAGGACTGAAGCTTTCTTT. It yields the protein CASNMKTVRTEAFF. J is TRBJ1-1 and V is TRBV19; D is uncertain. The germline CDR1 and CDR2 sequences are LNHDA and SQIVND (reference sequence). The CDR3 spans 14 residues. The germline V and J ends were trimmed by 7 bases and 5 bases, with 17 bases remaining between them.

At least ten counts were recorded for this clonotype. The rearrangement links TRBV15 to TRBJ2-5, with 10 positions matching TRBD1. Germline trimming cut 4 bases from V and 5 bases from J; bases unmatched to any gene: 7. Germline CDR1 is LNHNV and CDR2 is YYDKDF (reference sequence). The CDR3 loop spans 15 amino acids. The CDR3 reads CATSNDRGRAETQYF. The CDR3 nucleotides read TGTGCCACCAGCAACGACAGGGGGCGGGCGGAGACCCAGTACTTC.

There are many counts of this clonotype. CDR3 coding DNA: TGTGCCAGCAGCTTAGGGTACAGAAGGAACACTGAAGCTTTCTTT. It translates to CASSLGYRRNTEAFF. This rearrangement joins TRBV7-6 to TRBJ1-1, with D unclear. CDR1 SGHVS and CDR2 FNYEAQ come from the germline V gene. V was shortened by 1 base and J by 1 base, with 10 bases between the two germline ends. The CDR3 sequence is 15 residues long. Variable domain in full (rest from reference TRBV7-6 and TRBJ1-1): GAGVSQSPRYKVTKRGQDVALRCDPISGHVSLYWYRQALGQGPEFLTYFNYEAQQDKSGLPNDRFSAERPEGSISTLTIQRTEQRDSAMYRCASSLGYRRNTEAFFGQGTRLTVV.

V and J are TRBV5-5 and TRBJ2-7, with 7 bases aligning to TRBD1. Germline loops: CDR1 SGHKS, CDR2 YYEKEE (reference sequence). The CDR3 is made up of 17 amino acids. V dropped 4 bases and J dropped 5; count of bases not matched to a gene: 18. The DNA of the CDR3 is TGTGCCAGCAGCCCGTACGTACGACAGGGTTTCGGTCACGAGCAGTACTTC. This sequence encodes CASSPYVRQGFGHEQYF.

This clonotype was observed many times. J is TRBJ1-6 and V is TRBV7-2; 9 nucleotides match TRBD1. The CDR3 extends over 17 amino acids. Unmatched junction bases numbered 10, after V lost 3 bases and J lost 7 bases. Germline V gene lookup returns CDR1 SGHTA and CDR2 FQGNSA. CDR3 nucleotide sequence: TGTGCCAGCAGCTTCCGGACAGGGGCCCTGCTGAATTCACCCCTCCACTTT. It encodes CASSFRTGALLNSPLHF.

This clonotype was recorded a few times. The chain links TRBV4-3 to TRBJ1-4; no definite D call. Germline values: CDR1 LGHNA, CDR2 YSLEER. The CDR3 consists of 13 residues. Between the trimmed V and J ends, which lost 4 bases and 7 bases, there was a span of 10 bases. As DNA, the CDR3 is TGCGCCAGCAGCCGAGGCGAGAGTGAAAAACTGTTTTTT. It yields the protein CASSRGESEKLFF.

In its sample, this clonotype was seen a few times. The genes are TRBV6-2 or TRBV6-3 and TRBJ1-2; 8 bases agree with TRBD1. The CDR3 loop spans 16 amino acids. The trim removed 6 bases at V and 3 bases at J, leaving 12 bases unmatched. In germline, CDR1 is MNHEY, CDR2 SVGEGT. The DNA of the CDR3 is TGTGCCAGCAGCCTCGACCAAGGGACAGGCGACTATGGCTACACCTTC. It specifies CASSLDQGTGDYGYTF.

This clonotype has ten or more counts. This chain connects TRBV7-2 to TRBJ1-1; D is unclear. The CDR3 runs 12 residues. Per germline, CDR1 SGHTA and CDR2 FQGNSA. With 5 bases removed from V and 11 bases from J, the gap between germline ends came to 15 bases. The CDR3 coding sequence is TGTGCCAGCAGCCCAATCGGGGTGACGGCTTTCTTT. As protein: CASSPIGVTAFF. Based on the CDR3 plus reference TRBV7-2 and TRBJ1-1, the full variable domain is GAGVSQSPSNKVTEKGKDVELRCDPISGHTALYWYRQSLGQGLEFLIYFQGNSAPDKSGLPSDRFSAERTGGSVSTLTIQRTQQEDSAVYLCASSPIGVTAFFGQGTRLTVV.

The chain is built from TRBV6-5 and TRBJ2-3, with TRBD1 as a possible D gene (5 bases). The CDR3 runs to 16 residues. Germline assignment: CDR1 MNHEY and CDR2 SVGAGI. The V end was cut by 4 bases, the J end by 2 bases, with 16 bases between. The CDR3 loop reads CASSLQVKAHTDTQYF. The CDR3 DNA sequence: TGTGCCAGCAGTTTACAGGTCAAAGCCCACACAGATACGCAGTATTTT.

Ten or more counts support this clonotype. As DNA, the CDR3 is TGTGCCAGCAGCTTAGCCTGGGACGGAATTGGCACTAATGAAAAACTGTTTTTT. Translated: CASSLAWDGIGTNEKLFF. J is TRBJ1-4 and V is TRBV7-9; possibly TRBD1 for D (5 bases). The CDR3 is made up of 18 amino acids. Germline V lookup: CDR1 SEHNR, CDR2 FQNEAQ (reference sequence). V lost 0 bases, J lost 2 bases, and 16 bases lay in between.

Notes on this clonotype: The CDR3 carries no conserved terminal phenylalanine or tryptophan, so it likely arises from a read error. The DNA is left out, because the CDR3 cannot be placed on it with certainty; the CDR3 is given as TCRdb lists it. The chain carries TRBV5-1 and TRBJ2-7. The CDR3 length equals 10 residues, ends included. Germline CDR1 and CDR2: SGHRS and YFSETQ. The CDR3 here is CASSLGVTHL.

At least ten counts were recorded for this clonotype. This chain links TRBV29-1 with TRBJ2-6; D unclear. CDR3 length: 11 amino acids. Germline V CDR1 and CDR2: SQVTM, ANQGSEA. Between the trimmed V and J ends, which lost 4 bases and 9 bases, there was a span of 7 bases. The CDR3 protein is CSVGVNNVLTF. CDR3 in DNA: TGCAGCGTTGGCGTGAACAACGTCCTGACTTTC.

CDR3 region: CASEFPIVRGPYQETQYF. CDR3 sequence (DNA): TGTGCCAGCGAATTCCCAATTGTCCGGGGCCCGTACCAAGAGACCCAGTACTTC. The V and J genes are TRBV2 and TRBJ2-5, with D possibly called TRBD1 or TRBD2 (5 bases each). Germline CDR1 is SNHLY and CDR2 is FYNNEI. V shed 8 bases and J shed 0 bases, with 25 bases lying between them. The CDR3 sequence is 18 residues long.

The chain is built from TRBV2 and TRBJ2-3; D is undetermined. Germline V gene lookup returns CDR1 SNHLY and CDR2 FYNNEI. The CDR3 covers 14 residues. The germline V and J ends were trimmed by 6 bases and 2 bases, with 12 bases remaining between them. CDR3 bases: TGTGCCAGCAGCGGGTTAGCCAACACAGATACGCAGTATTTT. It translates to CASSGLANTDTQYF.

CDR3 sequence (DNA): TGTGCCAGCAGCTTAACCCAACAGGGGGGAGAGACCCAGTACTTC. Its protein is CASSLTQQGGETQYF. V usage is TRBV11-2 and J usage is TRBJ2-5; 8 bases line up with TRBD1. V was pared by 2 bases and J by 4 bases, with 6 bases of the junction left unmatched. CDR3 size: 15 residues. Looked up from germline, CDR1 is SGHAT and CDR2 is FQNNGV.

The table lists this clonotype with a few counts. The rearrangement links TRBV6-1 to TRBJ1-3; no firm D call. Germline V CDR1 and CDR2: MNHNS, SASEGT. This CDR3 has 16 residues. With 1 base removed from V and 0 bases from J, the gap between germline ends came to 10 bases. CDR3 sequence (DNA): TGTGCCAGCAGTGAAGAAGCAGACTACTCTGGAAACACCATATATTTT. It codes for CASSEEADYSGNTIYF.